These 30 T cell receptor beta chains originate from one sample sequenced in a study of Ad26.COV2.S vaccination and SARS-CoV-2 variants. Treatment: around 19 received Ad26.COV2.S at low or high dose, single or two shots; about 5 received placebo; per-sample allocation not given. Collection of the samples took place on day 63 after the first injection of vaccine or placebo. Using immunoSEQ multiplex PCR, the repertoire was profiled, and TCRdb retains in-frame clones only, with some absent. The table records hundreds of thousands of clones, approximately 83% of them present only once. The sample in question was peripheral blood, obtained in a trial of Ad26.COV2.S vaccine versus placebo. The receptors were gathered from a person aged 18-60 years who received the Ad26.COV2.S COVID-19 vaccine or a placebo.

V gene TRBV4-1 combines with J gene TRBJ1-1; D gene uncertain. The V gene lost 4 bases and the J gene lost 0 bases, with 12 bases spanning the gap. The CDR3 sequence is 15 residues long. Germline V gene sequence: CDR1 MGHRA, CDR2 YSYEKL. The CDR3 nucleotides read TGCGCCAGCAGCCTGCTAGGTTTACTGAACACTGAAGCTTTCTTT. It is translated as CASSLLGLLNTEAFF.

The chain recombines TRBV18 with TRBJ2-7; D unresolved. Germline loops: CDR1 KGHSH, CDR2 LQKENI. CDR3 size: 13 residues. V gave up 3 bases and J gave up 4 bases, with 10 bases separating them. Here the CDR3 reads CASSPSNGYEQYF. CDR3 bases: TGTGCCAGCTCACCTTCGAACGGATACGAGCAGTACTTC.

The chain couples TRBV9 to TRBJ1-1; D gene uncertain. Between the trimmed V and J ends, which lost 3 bases and 6 bases, there was a span of 24 bases. The V gene's germline CDR1 is SGDLS and CDR2 YYNGEE. The CDR3 runs to 17 residues. CDR3 in amino acids: CASSANPKAAGKAEAFF. The CDR3 nucleotides read TGTGCCAGCAGCGCCAATCCTAAGGCGGCCGGTAAAGCTGAAGCTTTCTTT.

This clone has a handful of counts. The chain is built from TRBV7-9 and TRBJ2-7; perhaps TRBD2 as D (5 bases). This CDR3 comprises 12 residues. Trimming left V 3 bases short and J 2 bases short, with 5 bases between. Germline lookup yields CDR1 SEHNR and CDR2 FQNEAQ (reference sequence). The CDR3 bases are TGTGCCAGCAGCTTCGGGACCTACGAGCAGTACTTC. The encoded protein is CASSFGTYEQYF.

The chain couples TRBV2 to TRBJ1-2; the D is unclear. The germline V gene has CDR1 SNHLY and CDR2 FYNNEI. The CDR3 has 14 residues. The ends were cut back, 7 bases at V and 4 bases at J, with 16 bases in the middle. The CDR3 region has the DNA TGTGCCAGCACCCCCCTTCGGGCCACCTATGGCTACACCTTC. It is translated as CASTPLRATYGYTF.

In its sample, this clone was seen once. The V gene is TRBV14, the J gene TRBJ1-6, with 7 nucleotides matching TRBD1. Germline V gene sequence: CDR1 SGHDN, CDR2 FVKESK. CDR3 size: 14 residues. J lost 9 bases, V lost 4 bases, and 6 bases had no gene match. The CDR3 protein is CASSLWTGVSPLHF. The CDR3 DNA reads TGTGCCAGCAGCCTTTGGACAGGAGTTTCACCCCTCCACTTT.

The genes are TRBV6-5 and TRBJ2-6; D is unclear. The CDR3 is 16 residues long. CDR1 MNHEY and CDR2 SVGAGI come from the germline V gene. The V end lost 2 bases, the J end lost 2 bases, and 10 bases lay between the germline ends. The CDR3 is CASSYSAFPGANVLTF. For the CDR3, the DNA is TGTGCCAGCAGTTACAGTGCCTTTCCTGGGGCCAACGTCCTGACTTTC.

This clone was found a few times. V gene TRBV9 combines with J gene TRBJ2-3; TRBD2 might be the D (5 bases). V was clipped by 4 bases and J by 2 bases, with 14 bases between them. Germline loops: CDR1 SGDLS, CDR2 YYNGEE. The CDR3 has 15 residues. CDR3 sequence (DNA): TGTGCCAGCAGCCAAGGTCAGCGGTACACAGATACGCAGTATTTT. It specifies CASSQGQRYTDTQYF. The full variable domain, in which reference TRBV9 and TRBJ2-3 provide the parts outside the CDR3, is DSGVTQTPKHLITATGQRVTLRCSPRSGDLSVYWYQQSLDQGLQFLIQYYNGEERAKGNILERFSAQQFPDLHSELNLSSLELGDSALYFCASSQGQRYTDTQYFGPGTRLTVL.

V usage is TRBV30 and J usage is TRBJ1-2, with TRBD1 matching 8 bases. V dropped 8 bases and J dropped 0; count of bases not matched to a gene: 14. Germline-derived CDR1 and CDR2 are GTSNPN and SVGIG (reference sequence). CDR3 length: 16 amino acids. As DNA, the CDR3 is TGTGCCCGGTTCGGCCAGGGGGCCCTATCTAACTATGGCTACACCTTC. Protein: CARFGQGALSNYGYTF. The full variable domain, its missing parts supplied by reference TRBV30 and TRBJ1-2, is SQTIHQWPATLVQPVGSPLSLECTVEGTSNPNLYWYRQAAGRGLQLLFYSVGIGQISSEVPQNLSASRPQDRQFILSSKKLLLSDSGFYLCARFGQGALSNYGYTFGSGTRLTVV.

This clone was recorded once. This chain uses TRBV6-2 or TRBV6-3 with TRBJ1-2; possible D gene TRBD1, 6 bases. V lost 5 bases and J lost 4, with 17 bases in between. The CDR3 is 15 residues long. The germline gives CDR1 MNHEY, CDR2 SVGEGT. The CDR3 region is CASSTRPPGAYGYTF. DNA for the CDR3: TGTGCCAGCAGTACCCGACCTCCGGGGGCCTATGGCTACACCTTC.

The chain combines TRBV7-2 with TRBJ2-1; 9 positions agree with TRBD1. CDR3 size: 15 residues. Germline values: CDR1 SGHTA, CDR2 FQGNSA. The V segment lost 6 bases and the J segment 3 bases; nucleotides outside the gene matches: 6. The CDR3 is CASSSGQGRYNEQFF. The CDR3, as DNA: TGTGCCAGCAGTTCGGGACAGGGTCGCTACAATGAGCAGTTCTTC.

This chain links TRBV3-1 (or the pseudogene TRBV3-2) with TRBJ2-5; D is perhaps TRBD1 (6 bases). The germline gives CDR1 LGHDT, CDR2 YNNKEL (reference sequence). The CDR3 loop spans 13 amino acids. Trimming removed 4 bases at V and 2 bases at J, with 8 bases between. Here the CDR3 reads CASSPTGQETQYF. Here the CDR3 DNA reads TGTGCCAGCAGCCCAACAGGGCAAGAGACCCAGTACTTC.

This chain links TRBV3-1 (or the pseudogene TRBV3-2) with TRBJ1-1; maybe TRBD1 (5 bases). Per germline, CDR1 LGHDT and CDR2 YNNKEL (reference sequence). Trimming pared 6 bases from V and 1 base from J, leaving 12 bases between. The CDR3 runs 14 residues. This CDR3 is CASSYRPANTEAFF. CDR3 nucleotide sequence: TGTGCCAGCAGTTACAGGCCCGCGAACACTGAAGCTTTCTTT.

The DNA of the CDR3 is TGTGCCAGCAGTTTATTGGGGGACGGAAAACTGTTTTTT. As protein: CASSLLGDGKLFF. The chain couples TRBV27 to TRBJ1-4, with D perhaps matching TRBD1 (5 bases). This CDR3 has 13 amino acids. Trimming stripped 1 base from V and 10 bases from J, with 10 bases between. Germline loops: CDR1 MNHEY, CDR2 SMNVEV (reference sequence).

This rearrangement joins TRBV3-1 (or the pseudogene TRBV3-2) to TRBJ1-2, with a weak D call TRBD1 (6 bases). Germline V gene lookup returns CDR1 LGHDT and CDR2 YNNKEL (reference sequence). The ends were cut back, 4 bases at V and 5 bases at J, with 14 bases in the middle. This CDR3 has 14 amino acids. The CDR3 loop reads CASSLRTDPYGYTF. The CDR3 DNA sequence: TGTGCCAGCAGCCTACGGACAGACCCTTATGGCTACACCTTC.

The rearrangement joins TRBV4-1 to TRBJ2-2; D unresolved. V lost 1 base, J lost 3 bases, and 15 bases lay in between. CDR1 is MGHRA and CDR2 is YSYEKL in the germline V gene. CDR3 size: 17 residues. DNA of the CDR3: TGCGCCAGCAGCCAAGCCCCGGGTAGGGCCGACACCGGGGAGCTGTTTTTT. The encoded protein is CASSQAPGRADTGELFF.

This clone was found a few times. This chain uses TRBV9 with TRBJ1-1; unclear D gene. The CDR3 has 14 amino acids. The V end lost 0 bases, the J end lost 5 bases, and 11 bases lay between the germline ends. Germline assignment: CDR1 SGDLS and CDR2 YYNGEE. The CDR3 sequence: CASSVVGSSTEAFF. The CDR3 bases are TGTGCCAGCAGCGTAGTAGGGTCGAGTACTGAAGCTTTCTTT. The whole variable domain, filled in from reference TRBV9 and TRBJ1-1, reads DSGVTQTPKHLITATGQRVTLRCSPRSGDLSVYWYQQSLDQGLQFLIQYYNGEERAKGNILERFSAQQFPDLHSELNLSSLELGDSALYFCASSVVGSSTEAFFGQGTRLTVV.

The table lists this clone with a few counts. CDR3 sequence reads: CASSPWSGAGNTIYF. CDR3 DNA sequence: TGTGCCAGTAGCCCCTGGTCGGGGGCTGGAAACACCATATATTTT. The V call is TRBV19, the J call TRBJ1-3, with D possibly matching TRBD1 (5 bases). CDR1 and CDR2 (germline): LNHDA, SQIVND (reference sequence). The CDR3 consists of 15 residues. The germline V and J ends were trimmed by 6 bases and 2 bases, with 14 bases remaining between them.

This clone was detected once. V is TRBV7-3 and J is TRBJ2-1; D ambiguous. Germline-derived CDR1 and CDR2 are SGHTA and FQGTGA. This CDR3 region has 15 residues. V lost 3 bases, J lost 8 bases, and 17 bases lay in between. The CDR3 loop reads CASSFLPTRAHEQFF. CDR3 DNA: TGTGCCAGCAGCTTTTTGCCAACCCGGGCCCATGAGCAGTTCTTC.

V is TRBV21-1 and J is TRBJ1-1; whether TRBD1, the table's D call, matches the DNA was not checked. TRBV21-1 is assigned pseudogene status. The CDR3 covers 15 residues. The CDR3 sequence is CASSPRTGTGIEAFF. The CDR3 DNA sequence: TGTGCCAGCAGCCCTCGAACCGGGACAGGGATTGAAGCTTTCTTT.

The chain is built from TRBV6-1 and TRBJ2-7; 9 positions match TRBD1. Trimming took 0 bases from V and 2 from J; bases not matched to a gene: 5. This CDR3 has 16 residues. Looked up from germline, CDR1 is MNHNS and CDR2 is SASEGT. DNA of the CDR3: TGTGCCAGCAGTGAAGCCCCAAGGACAGGGGCCTACGAGCAGTACTTC. Encoded protein: CASSEAPRTGAYEQYF.

V and J are TRBV7-9 and TRBJ2-3; 11 bases line up with TRBD2. CDR3 length equals 15 residues. Germline values: CDR1 SEHNR, CDR2 FQNEAQ (reference sequence). V lost 5 bases to trimming and J lost 5 bases; unmatched junction nucleotides: 6. The CDR3 DNA is TGTGCCAGCAGCCAAACTAGCGGGAGATTAGATACGCAGTATTTT. It yields the protein CASSQTSGRLDTQYF.

The chain recombines TRBV5-4 with TRBJ2-7; perhaps TRBD1 as D (5 bases). Germline assignment: CDR1 SGHNT and CDR2 YYREEE (reference sequence). This CDR3 contains 15 residues. With 6 bases removed from V and 3 bases from J, the gap between germline ends came to 19 bases. CDR3 sequence (DNA): TGTGCCAGCATCCCCTCCGGACACCTATACTACGAGCAGTACTTC. Its translation is CASIPSGHLYYEQYF.

V gene TRBV11-3 combines with J gene TRBJ2-1; 7 bases map to TRBD2. J lost 4 bases, V lost 2 bases, and 14 bases had no gene match. CDR1 and CDR2 (germline): SGHNT, YENEEA. The CDR3 runs 18 residues. In DNA, the CDR3 is TGTGCCAGCAGCTTAAAATGGTACGTCCTAGCGGATTACAATGAGCAGTTCTTC. This sequence encodes CASSLKWYVLADYNEQFF.

The rearrangement uses TRBV5-1 and TRBJ1-1, with 7 nucleotides matching TRBD1. V lost 7 bases and J lost 7; bases outside the gene matches: 13. Germline CDR1 and CDR2: SGHRS and YFSETQ. The CDR3 covers 14 residues. The CDR3 coding sequence is TGCGCCAGCGCTACGACAGGGCTGGGTAGTGAAGCTTTCTTT. The encoded protein is CASATTGLGSEAFF.

This clone was seen repeatedly, ten times or more. The chain links TRBV5-1 to TRBJ2-1; D uncertain. V lost 0 bases and J 5 bases, leaving 6 bases between the germline ends. Germline assignment: CDR1 SGHRS and CDR2 YFSETQ. The CDR3 sequence is 13 residues long. This CDR3 is CASSLVLHNEQFF. In nucleotides, the CDR3 is TGCGCCAGCAGCTTGGTTCTCCACAATGAGCAGTTCTTC. Variable domain in full (rest from reference TRBV5-1 and TRBJ2-1): KAGVTQTPRYLIKTRGQQVTLSCSPISGHRSVSWYQQTPGQGLQFLFEYFSETQRNKGNFPGRFSGRQFSNSRSEMNVSTLELGDSALYLCASSLVLHNEQFFGPGTRLTVL.

The chain uses TRBV4-1 and TRBJ1-3; TRBD1 matches at 10 bases. The germline V gene has CDR1 MGHRA and CDR2 YSYEKL. CDR3 length: 16 amino acids. V gave up 3 bases and J gave up 0 bases; unmatched junction bases: 2. The CDR3 DNA sequence: TGCGCCAGCAGCCAGGACAGGGGGAACTCTGGAAACACCATATATTTT. Protein: CASSQDRGNSGNTIYF.

For the CDR3, the DNA is TGTGCCAGCAGCCCAGTGGGGGGGATCGTGAACACTGAAGCTTTCTTT. Residues: CASSPVGGIVNTEAFF. V is TRBV7-6 and J is TRBJ1-1; D possibly corresponds to TRBD1 (5 bases). The CDR3 sequence is 16 residues long. Trimming took 5 bases from V and 0 from J, leaving 16 bases between them. Germline V gene sequence: CDR1 SGHVS, CDR2 FNYEAQ.

The J gene is TRBJ1-2, the V gene TRBV4-1, with 7 bases that match TRBD1. The CDR3 has 15 residues. Germline values: CDR1 MGHRA, CDR2 YSYEKL. V gave up 4 bases and J gave up 3 bases; unmatched junction bases: 8. The CDR3: CASSPVGQLYYGYTF. CDR3 nucleotide sequence: TGCGCCAGCAGCCCGGTGGGACAGCTATACTATGGCTACACCTTC.

The J gene is TRBJ1-4, the V gene TRBV5-8; D unresolved. Germline V gene data show CDR1 as SGHTS and CDR2 as YDEGEE. Trimming shortened V by 5 bases and J by 2 bases, and 10 bases separated the two germline ends. The CDR3 runs to 14 residues. The CDR3 DNA follows: TGTGCCAGCAGTCACCTGGGGACTAATGAAAAACTGTTTTTT. Amino acid sequence: CASSHLGTNEKLFF.